Shown below are 9 T cell receptor beta chains from a single sample sequenced in a study of beta chain features in type 1 diabetes. The whole isolated RNA underwent reverse transcription, so sequencing captured expressed TCRB transcripts. The protocol was immunoSEQ multiplex PCR, while the TCRdb copy is restricted to in-frame clones and leaves out a portion. Of around 240,000 clones listed, more than 15% are singletons. Study-level results: When Type 1 diabetes patients were examined, their TCRB CDR3s proved moderately but significantly shorter in all four CD4+ subsets.

Their specific antigens are unknown. The specimen sequenced was naive CD4+ T cells from blood. Source of these receptors: a young man with type 1 diabetes.

The CDR3 is CASSGRANTGELFF. CDR3 DNA: TGTGCCAGCAGCGGGAGGGCGAACACCGGGGAGCTGTTTTTT. J is TRBJ2-2 and V is TRBV9, with TRBD2 as a possible D gene (6 bases). The CDR3 consists of 14 residues. Germline V CDR1 and CDR2: SGDLS, YYNGEE. V gave up 3 bases and J gave up 0 bases, with 6 bases separating them.

This clone was picked up a small number of times. The chain employs TRBV29-1 and TRBJ2-5, with TRBD1 matching over 10 bases. The CDR3 extends over 13 amino acids. V lost 7 bases and J lost 2; bases outside the gene matches: 4. Germline CDR1 reads SQVTM; CDR2 reads ANQGSEA. CDR3 nucleotide sequence: TGCAGCGCCCGGGGACAGGGGCAAGAGACCCAGTACTTC. Protein sequence: CSARGQGQETQYF.

This clone appeared a few times. V usage is TRBV20-1 and J usage is TRBJ2-1, with D possibly TRBD1 on 6 matching bases. V was clipped by 5 bases and J by 10 bases, with 12 bases between them. CDR1 is DFQATT, CDR2 SNEGSKA, per germline (reference sequence). This CDR3 is built from 11 residues. The CDR3 bases are TGCAGTGCTGACAGGCTGGCGGAGCAGTTCTTC. Translated, it gives CSADRLAEQFF.

The chain employs TRBV10-3 and TRBJ2-5; TRBD2 aligns across 9 bases. CDR1 and CDR2 from the germline V gene are ENHRY and SYGVKD. The J segment lost 7 bases and the V segment lost 3 bases, leaving 9 bases of the junction unmatched. The CDR3 extends over 15 amino acids. CDR3 in DNA: TGTGCCATCAGTGACCCTAGCGGGAAAGTTGGGACCCAGTACTTC. Its translation is CAISDPSGKVGTQYF.

This clone was seen only a few times. V and J are TRBV7-2 and TRBJ2-7, with 12 bases that match TRBD2. Losses at the gene ends were 4 bases for V and 4 bases for J; bases not matched to a gene: 5. The CDR3 sequence is 15 residues long. Germline V lookup: CDR1 SGHTA, CDR2 FQGNSA. CDR3 in DNA: TGTGCCAGCAGCTCCACTAGCGGGAGGAATTACGAGCAGTACTTC. The encoded protein is CASSSTSGRNYEQYF.

This clone was seen only a few times. The genes are TRBV29-1 and TRBJ2-1, with TRBD2 as a possible D gene (5 bases). Trimming took 5 bases from V and 9 from J, leaving 20 bases between them. The CDR3 covers 14 residues. Germline V CDR1 and CDR2: SQVTM, ANQGSEA. The CDR3 DNA reads as TGCAGCGTTAAGAGGGCCCCGGGGTTGGGTGAGCAGTTCTTC. It specifies CSVKRAPGLGEQFF.

The rearrangement uses TRBV29-1 and TRBJ2-7, with 9 bases that match TRBD1. The CDR3 sequence is 13 residues long. CDR1 and CDR2 from the germline V gene are SQVTM and ANQGSEA. The trim removed 6 bases at V and 4 bases at J, leaving 7 bases unmatched. CDR3 nucleotides: TGCAGCGTGGGGCCGGGACAGGGTTACGAGCAGTACTTC. This translates into CSVGPGQGYEQYF.

This clone was seen a few times. V usage is TRBV30 and J usage is TRBJ2-7, with TRBD1 as a possible D gene (6 bases). This CDR3 has 13 amino acids. The V end lost 2 bases, the J end lost 2 bases, and 10 bases lay between the germline ends. The germline gives CDR1 GTSNPN, CDR2 SVGIG (reference sequence). This CDR3 reads CAWSKDSAYEQYF. CDR3 coding DNA: TGTGCCTGGAGTAAGGACAGCGCCTACGAGCAGTACTTC.

Worth noting for this clone: Different DNA sequences within this sample yield the same CDR3. V gene TRBV29-1 combines with J gene TRBJ1-1; no clear D gene. Germline V gene sequence: CDR1 SQVTM, CDR2 ANQGSEA. The V end lost 3 bases, the J end lost 1 base, and 9 bases lay between the germline ends. The CDR3 spans 13 residues. The CDR3 is CSVEGQENTEAFF. The CDR3 nucleotides read TGCAGCGTTGAGGGCCAGGAGAACACTGAAGCTTTCTTT.